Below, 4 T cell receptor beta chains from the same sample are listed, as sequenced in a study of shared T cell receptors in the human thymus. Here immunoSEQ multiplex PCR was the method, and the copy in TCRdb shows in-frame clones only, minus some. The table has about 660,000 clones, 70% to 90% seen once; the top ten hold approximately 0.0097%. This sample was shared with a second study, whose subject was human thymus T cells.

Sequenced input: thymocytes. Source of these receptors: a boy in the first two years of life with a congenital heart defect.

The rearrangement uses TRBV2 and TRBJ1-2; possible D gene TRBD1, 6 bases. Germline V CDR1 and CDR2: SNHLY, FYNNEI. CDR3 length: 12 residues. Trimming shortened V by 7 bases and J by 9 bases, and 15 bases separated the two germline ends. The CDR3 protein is CASISTGRCYTF. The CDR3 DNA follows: TGTGCCAGCATAAGTACAGGGAGATGCTACACCTTC.

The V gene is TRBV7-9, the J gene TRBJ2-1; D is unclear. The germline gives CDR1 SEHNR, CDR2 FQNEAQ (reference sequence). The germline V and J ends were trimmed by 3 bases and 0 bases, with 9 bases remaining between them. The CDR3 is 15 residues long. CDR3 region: CASSFSASSYNEQFF. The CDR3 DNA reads TGTGCCAGCAGCTTCTCGGCTAGCTCCTACAATGAGCAGTTCTTC.

CDR3 nucleotide sequence: TGTGCCAGCAGCACGGGAGATACGCAGTATTTT. It encodes CASSTGDTQYF. V is TRBV5-6 and J is TRBJ2-3, with D uncertain. V lost 4 bases and J lost 5, with 5 bases in between. The CDR3 totals 11 residues. The germline V gene has CDR1 SGHDT and CDR2 YYEEEE.

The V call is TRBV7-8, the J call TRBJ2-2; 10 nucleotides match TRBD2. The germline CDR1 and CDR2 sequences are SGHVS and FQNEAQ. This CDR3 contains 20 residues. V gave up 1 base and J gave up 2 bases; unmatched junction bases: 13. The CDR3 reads CASSLVPKRTSGYNTGELFF. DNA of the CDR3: TGTGCCAGCAGCTTAGTCCCGAAACGGACTAGCGGTTACAACACCGGGGAGCTGTTTTTT.